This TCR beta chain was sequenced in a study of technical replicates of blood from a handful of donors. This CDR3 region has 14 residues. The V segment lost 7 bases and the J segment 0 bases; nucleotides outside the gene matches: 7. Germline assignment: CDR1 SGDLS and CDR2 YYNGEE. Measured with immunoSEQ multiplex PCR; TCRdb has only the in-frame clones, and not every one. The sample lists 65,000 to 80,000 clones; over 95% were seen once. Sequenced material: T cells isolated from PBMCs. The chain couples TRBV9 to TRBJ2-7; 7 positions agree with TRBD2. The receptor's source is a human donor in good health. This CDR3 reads CASGGEASSYEQYF. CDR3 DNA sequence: TGTGCCAGCGGGGGGGAGGCTAGCTCCTACGAGCAGTACTTC.